These T cell receptor beta chains were read from a single sample in a study of T and B cells in COVID-19 patients. TCRdb called the multiplex PCR reads again in MiXCR, with one record for every CDR3 protein. The sample contains approximately 6,000 distinct CDR3 sequences, roughly 28% of which appear only once. Sequenced: blood. All receptors derive from a human donor with active COVID-19. Both conserved end residues are part of each CDR3. The order of the fields is clone size, V gene, J gene, D gene, CDR3 protein, CDR3 DNA. The D gene is left open where the match is weak. Some rows have no size entry. The others give once, few or many, or a class for an expanded clone.

.	TRBV5-4	TRBJ1-2	TRBD1	CASSMGQGDYGYTF	TGTGCCAGCAGCATGGGACAGGGGGACTATGGCTACACCTTC
.	TRBV6-1	TRBJ2-4	TRBD1	CASSEAITGENIQYF	TGTGCCAGCAGTGAAGCGATTACAGGGGAAAACATTCAGTACTTC
medium-sized	TRBV5-6	TRBJ2-7	.	CASSVVGTYEQYF	TGTGCCAGCAGTGTAGTCGGAACCTACGAGCAGTACTTC
.	TRBV12-3/TRBV12-4	TRBJ1-5	.	CASSSQGQPQHF	TGTGCCAGCAGTTCACAGGGCCAGCCCCAGCATTTT
.	TRBV4-2	TRBJ1-1	TRBD1	CASSHLRDRIPRAFF	TGTGCCAGCAGCCATCTCCGGGACAGGATTCCACGAGCTTTCTTT
medium-sized	TRBV6-1	TRBJ2-7	.	CASSTGTPPYEQYF	TGTGCCAGCAGCACCGGGACTCCCCCCTACGAGCAGTACTTC
medium-sized	TRBV30	TRBJ1-6	TRBD1	CAWTDRAPSPLHF	TGTGCCTGGACGGACAGGGCCCCCTCACCCCTCCACTTT
medium-sized	TRBV6-2/TRBV6-3	TRBJ1-4	.	CASSSDRNEKLFF	TGTGCCAGCAGTTCCGACCGAAATGAAAAACTGTTTTTT
medium-sized	TRBV27	TRBJ2-5	TRBD2	CASSSLTSGGKTQYF	TGTGCCAGCAGTTCACTAACTAGCGGGGGAAAGACCCAGTACTTC
.	TRBV4-3	TRBJ1-4	.	CASSQGRGFGEKLFF	TGCGCCAGCAGCCAAGGGCGCGGGTTTGGGGAAAAACTGTTTTTT
.	TRBV5-4	TRBJ2-3	TRBD2	CASSPGGGGPSDTQYF	TGTGCCAGCAGCCCGGGGGGGGGGGGCCCGTCAGATACGCAGTATTTT
medium-sized	TRBV11-1	TRBJ1-3	.	CASSLAGTSGNTIYF	TGTGCCAGCAGCTTAGCAGGAACCTCTGGAAACACCATATATTTT
.	TRBV5-1	TRBJ2-1	.	CASTEAIGVDEQFF	TGCGCCAGCACTGAGGCTATCGGAGTGGATGAGCAGTTCTTC
medium-sized	TRBV18	TRBJ2-1	.	CASSPLLGGNEQFF	TGTGCCAGCTCACCTCTGCTCGGGGGCAATGAGCAGTTCTTC
.	TRBV7-2	TRBJ2-5	TRBD1	CASSFTHPGQGSETQYF	TGTGCCAGCAGCTTCACCCACCCCGGACAGGGATCGGAGACCCAGTACTTC
medium-sized	TRBV30	TRBJ2-2	.	CAWTRQRNTGELFF	TGTGCCTGGACGCGACAGCGAAACACCGGGGAGCTGTTTTTT